The 17 T cell receptor beta chains in this list originate from one sample, sequenced in a study of blood T cell repertoires in COVID-19. Method: immunoSEQ multiplex PCR; TCRdb's copy keeps in-frame clones and lacks some. The sample lists tens of thousands of clones; around 87% were seen once. Sequenced: peripheral blood. Receptors were obtained from a woman aged 80 or older with active or convalescent COVID-19.

The chain is built from TRBV6-5 and TRBJ1-1; D not certain. This CDR3 has 12 residues. Looked up from germline, CDR1 is MNHEY and CDR2 is SVGAGI. Trimming took off 4 bases at V and 0 bases at J, with 3 bases between the two ends. CDR3 amino acids: CASSSMNTEAFF. CDR3 in DNA: TGTGCCAGCAGTTCAATGAACACTGAAGCTTTCTTT.

The CDR3 coding sequence is TGTGCCAGCAGTTCCCGTACTAGCGGGATTGCTGGGGAGCTGTTTTTT. This sequence encodes CASSSRTSGIAGELFF. The genes are TRBV6-5 and TRBJ2-2, with 10 bases matching TRBD2. The CDR3 runs 16 residues. V dropped 4 bases and J dropped 8; count of bases not matched to a gene: 10. Looked up from germline, CDR1 is MNHEY and CDR2 is SVGAGI.

The chain links TRBV19 to TRBJ1-1, with TRBD1 identical over 8 bases. Germline CDR1 and CDR2: LNHDA and SQIVND (reference sequence). The CDR3 spans 16 residues. The V and J ends lost 5 bases and 0 bases, in that order; junction bases with no gene match: 8. DNA of the CDR3: TGTGCCAGTAGTTCTACACTCAGGGGGCTGAACACTGAAGCTTTCTTT. Protein: CASSSTLRGLNTEAFF.

The chain has TRBV5-4 and TRBJ2-3, with 10 positions matching TRBD2. This CDR3 is built from 16 residues. V gave up 4 bases and J gave up 5 bases; unmatched junction bases: 10. CDR1 and CDR2 from the germline V gene are SGHNT and YYREEE (reference sequence). CDR3 nucleotides: TGTGCCAGCAGCACCATAAGCGGGAGGGCTGAAGATACGCAGTATTTT. This encodes CASSTISGRAEDTQYF.

DNA for the CDR3: TGTGCCAGCTCACCACAGGGGTCTGGGGCCAACGTCCTGACTTTC. Translated: CASSPQGSGANVLTF. The chain has TRBV18 and TRBJ2-6; tentatively, D is TRBD1 (5 bases). There are 15 residues in the CDR3. V lost 1 base and J lost 1, with 5 bases in between. The germline gives CDR1 KGHSH, CDR2 LQKENI.

The rearrangement links TRBV19 to TRBJ2-3; D unresolved. Trimming left V 8 bases short and J 1 base short, with 13 bases between. Looked up from germline, CDR1 is LNHDA and CDR2 is SQIVND (reference sequence). The CDR3 consists of 14 residues. The CDR3 sequence: CASQRSVGTDTQYF. In nucleotides, the CDR3 is TGTGCCAGTCAAAGGAGTGTAGGCACAGATACGCAGTATTTT.

The genes are TRBV23-1 and TRBJ2-1; 7 bases align to TRBD1. TRBV23-1 counts as an open reading frame of uncertain function. This CDR3 region has 13 residues. Trimming cost V 7 bases and J 5 bases; bases outside gene matches: 5. The CDR3 region has the DNA TGCGCCAGCAACGGGACAGCTAACAATGAGCAGTTCTTC. It is translated as CASNGTANNEQFF.

The chain recombines TRBV7-2 with TRBJ2-5; maybe TRBD2 (6 bases). This CDR3 has 16 amino acids. Germline V lookup: CDR1 SGHTA, CDR2 FQGNSA. With 5 bases removed from V and 1 base from J, the gap between germline ends came to 17 bases. The CDR3 loop reads CASSPLGGGLQETQYF. DNA of the CDR3: TGTGCCAGCAGCCCCCTCGGGGGAGGCCTCCAAGAGACCCAGTACTTC.

V and J are TRBV24-1 and TRBJ1-5, with a possible D match to TRBD1 (6 bases). The CDR3 is 13 residues long. The V end lost 8 bases, the J end lost 4 bases, and 11 bases lay between the germline ends. Looked up from germline, CDR1 is KGHDR and CDR2 is SFDVKD. The CDR3 DNA is TGTGCCACCAAATTAGGGGGAAATCAGCCCCAGCATTTT. It translates to CATKLGGNQPQHF.

The chain uses TRBV19 and TRBJ1-5; D not resolved. V was pared by 3 bases and J by 2 bases, with 8 bases between. CDR1 is LNHDA, CDR2 SQIVND, per germline (reference sequence). The length of the CDR3 is 14 residues. The CDR3 here is CASSMVGGNQPQHF. The CDR3 DNA sequence: TGTGCCAGTAGTATGGTGGGCGGCAATCAGCCCCAGCATTTT.

V and J are TRBV2 and TRBJ2-5; D is unclear. V lost 7 bases and J lost 3, with 12 bases in between. The CDR3 is 13 amino acids. Germline V CDR1 and CDR2: SNHLY, FYNNEI. CDR3: CASNLDTKETQYF. The CDR3 DNA sequence: TGTGCCAGCAATCTCGATACTAAAGAGACCCAGTACTTC.

This chain connects TRBV5-1 to TRBJ2-5, with a tentative D call TRBD1 (8 bases). V lost 0 bases to trimming and J lost 5 bases, with 17 bases between them. CDR3 size: 16 residues. Germline V gives CDR1 SGHRS, CDR2 YFSETQ. The DNA for the CDR3 is TGCGCCAGCAGCTTGGGAGCGGGACAGGTCGCGGAGACCCAGTACTTC. Its protein is CASSLGAGQVAETQYF.

The chain recombines TRBV28 with TRBJ1-4; D possibly corresponds to TRBD1 (5 bases). This CDR3 spans 13 amino acids. The germline CDR1 and CDR2 sequences are MDHEN and SYDVKM. Trimming pared 6 bases from V and 8 bases from J, leaving 13 bases between. The CDR3 DNA reads as TGTGCCAGCAGGGGCAGGGATAACGAAAAACTGTTTTTT. It codes for CASRGRDNEKLFF.

The V gene is TRBV5-5, the J gene TRBJ1-1; D is ambiguous. The CDR3 is 13 amino acids. Trimming removed 5 bases from V and 3 bases from J, with 11 bases in between. Germline V CDR1 and CDR2: SGHKS, YYEKEE (reference sequence). CDR3 nucleotide sequence: TGTGCCAGCAGGGTCTACGATTACACTGAAGCTTTCTTT. The encoded protein is CASRVYDYTEAFF.

The V and J genes are TRBV19 and TRBJ2-2; D is ambiguous. The V gene lost 8 bases and the J gene lost 0 bases, with 10 bases spanning the gap. The CDR3 is 14 amino acids. Per germline, CDR1 LNHDA and CDR2 SQIVND (reference sequence). The CDR3 DNA reads TGTGCCAGTGCCGAGGCCCCGAACACCGGGGAGCTGTTTTTT. This codes for CASAEAPNTGELFF. Together with reference TRBV19 and TRBJ2-2, the CDR3 gives the full variable domain: DGGITQSPKYLFRKEGQNVTLSCEQNLNHDAMYWYRQDPGQGLRLIYYSQIVNDFQKGDIAEGYSVSREKKESFPLTVTSAQKNPTAFYLCASAEAPNTGELFFGEGSRLTVL.

The chain has TRBV5-3 and TRBJ2-1; the D gene is possibly TRBD1 (5 bases). TRBV5-3 is flagged as an ORF with uncertain function. The CDR3 sequence is 15 residues long. The V gene lost 0 bases and the J gene lost 5 bases, with 12 bases spanning the gap. The CDR3 is CARSLGQGDHNEQFF. CDR3 in DNA: TGTGCCAGAAGCTTGGGCCAGGGTGATCACAATGAGCAGTTCTTC.

This chain connects TRBV5-1 to TRBJ1-5; TRBD1 matches at 7 bases. The CDR3 covers 16 residues. Trimming at V came to 4 bases and at J to 0 bases, leaving 7 bases not matched to a gene. CDR1 and CDR2 from the germline V gene are SGHRS and YFSETQ. CDR3 bases: TGCGCCAGCAGCGCCACCGGGACAGATAGCAATCAGCCCCAGCATTTT. Translation gives CASSATGTDSNQPQHF.